These 27 T cell receptor beta chains came from one sample sequenced in a study of blood T cell repertoires in COVID-19. Only in-frame clones appear in the TCRdb table, and some are missing; sequencing was by immunoSEQ multiplex PCR. The sample shows about 180,000 clones, roughly 80% of them seen only once. The specimen was peripheral blood. The receptors come from an older woman with acute or convalescent COVID-19.

This sequence joins TRBV5-1 and TRBJ2-5; TRBD1 might be the D (6 bases). The V end lost 1 base, the J end lost 4 bases, and 11 bases lay between the germline ends. The CDR3 has 14 residues. Germline V gives CDR1 SGHRS, CDR2 YFSETQ. CDR3 sequence: CASSLWGPPETQYF. In nucleotides, the CDR3 is TGCGCCAGCAGCTTGTGGGGGCCGCCAGAGACCCAGTACTTC.

The rearrangement links TRBV5-8 to TRBJ2-1, with 12 positions matching TRBD1. CDR3 length: 19 residues. Germline assignment: CDR1 SGHTS and CDR2 YDEGEE. J gave up 0 bases and V 0 bases, and 7 bases lay outside the gene matches. In nucleotides, the CDR3 is TGTGCCAGCAGCTTGGTGGGACAGGGGGCCGGGGTCTCCTACAATGAGCAGTTCTTC. Its translation is CASSLVGQGAGVSYNEQFF.

The chain combines TRBV3-1 (or the pseudogene TRBV3-2) with TRBJ1-5, with a possible D match to TRBD1 (5 bases). The CDR3 is 14 residues long. CDR1 is LGHDT and CDR2 is YNNKEL in the germline V gene (reference sequence). V lost 6 bases, J lost 3 bases, and 12 bases lay in between. In DNA, the CDR3 is TGTGCCAGCAGTCGTGGACACCTCAATCAGCCCCAGCATTTT. Its protein is CASSRGHLNQPQHF.

The chain carries TRBV4-2 and TRBJ2-7; a weak D match, TRBD2 (5 bases). The CDR3 sequence is 12 residues long. Germline assignment: CDR1 LGHNA and CDR2 YNFKEQ. V was trimmed by 4 bases and J by 7 bases, leaving 11 bases between them. The CDR3 loop is CASSPPRGEQYF. CDR3 in DNA: TGTGCCAGCAGCCCACCCCGGGGTGAGCAGTACTTC.

The J gene is TRBJ1-1, the V gene TRBV27; tentatively, D is TRBD1 (5 bases). The length of the CDR3 is 16 residues. With 4 bases removed from V and 3 bases from J, the gap between germline ends came to 18 bases. The V gene's germline CDR1 is MNHEY and CDR2 SMNVEV (reference sequence). The CDR3 sequence: CASSSLGQGRDTEAFF. DNA for the CDR3: TGTGCCAGCAGTTCCCTGGGGCAGGGTAGGGACACTGAAGCTTTCTTT.

J is TRBJ1-5 and V is TRBV7-2; D call uncertain. CDR1 and CDR2 (germline): SGHTA, FQGNSA. The V end lost 2 bases, the J end lost 6 bases, and 5 bases lay between the germline ends. The CDR3 contains 12 residues. CDR3 DNA: TGTGCCAGCAGCTTATATTTTCAGCCCCAGCATTTT. Its translation is CASSLYFQPQHF.

V gene TRBV2 combines with J gene TRBJ1-1, with TRBD1 identical over 8 bases. Per germline, CDR1 SNHLY and CDR2 FYNNEI. The CDR3 sequence is 14 residues long. Trimming at V came to 6 bases and at J to 0 bases, leaving 3 bases not matched to a gene. The CDR3 loop reads CASRRTGLNTEAFF. CDR3 in DNA: TGTGCCAGCAGGAGGACAGGGCTGAACACTGAAGCTTTCTTT.

The V gene is TRBV10-3, the J gene TRBJ2-3, with TRBD2 matching over 8 bases. This CDR3 contains 13 residues. Germline CDR1 is ENHRY and CDR2 is SYGVKD. The J segment lost 3 bases and the V segment lost 7 bases, leaving 3 bases of the junction unmatched. The CDR3 sequence is CAITGGQTDTQYF. CDR3 DNA: TGTGCCATCACGGGGGGGCAAACAGATACGCAGTATTTT.

This clone was observed a handful of times. This chain joins TRBV9 and TRBJ2-1, with 13 bases lining up with TRBD2. The V segment lost 0 bases and the J segment 0 bases; nucleotides outside the gene matches: 6. The CDR3 loop spans 19 amino acids. Germline CDR1 and CDR2: SGDLS and YYNGEE. CDR3 sequence: CASSVDGLAGAHSYNEQFF. CDR3 nucleotide sequence: TGTGCCAGCAGCGTAGATGGACTAGCGGGAGCCCACTCCTACAATGAGCAGTTCTTC. Looking up the rest from reference TRBV9 and TRBJ2-1 gives the full variable domain: DSGVTQTPKHLITATGQRVTLRCSPRSGDLSVYWYQQSLDQGLQFLIQYYNGEERAKGNILERFSAQQFPDLHSELNLSSLELGDSALYFCASSVDGLAGAHSYNEQFFGPGTRLTVL.

The chain is built from TRBV28 and TRBJ2-7, with D perhaps matching TRBD2 (6 bases). The CDR3 runs 13 residues. The germline V and J ends were trimmed by 4 bases and 3 bases, with 10 bases remaining between them. Germline V gives CDR1 MDHEN, CDR2 SYDVKM. Here the CDR3 DNA reads TGTGCCAGCAGTTCCGGGACTCACTACGAGCAGTACTTC. This codes for CASSSGTHYEQYF.

The J gene is TRBJ1-3, the V gene TRBV30; D possibly corresponds to TRBD1 (6 bases). Trimming pared 2 bases from V and 7 bases from J, leaving 30 bases between. CDR1 is GTSNPN, CDR2 SVGIG, per germline (reference sequence). The CDR3 spans 19 residues. CDR3: CAWSQRMGAGRGPTNTIYF. The DNA of the CDR3 is TGTGCCTGGAGTCAACGGATGGGGGCAGGGAGAGGCCCCACGAACACCATATATTTT.

In its sample, this clone was seen once. The chain uses TRBV7-8 and TRBJ2-7, with a weak D call TRBD2 (6 bases). This CDR3 contains 15 residues. CDR1 and CDR2 (germline): SGHVS, FQNEAQ. CDR3 bases: TGTGCAACCCGGCCCGAGGGGAGGAGTTACGACGAGCAGTACTTC. This encodes CATRPEGRSYDEQYF.

This chain links TRBV4-1 with TRBJ1-4; perhaps TRBD1 as D (5 bases). The V and J ends lost 4 bases and 8 bases respectively, with 11 bases between them. This CDR3 comprises 13 residues. Germline assignment: CDR1 MGHRA and CDR2 YSYEKL. CDR3 DNA: TGCGCCAGCAGCCGCTTACACAGGGAAAAACTGTTTTTT. As protein: CASSRLHREKLFF.

The chain has TRBV25-1 and TRBJ1-6; 8 bases fit TRBD1. V shed 3 bases, J shed 7 bases, and the junction held 5 bases outside the gene matches. This CDR3 has 15 amino acids. CDR1 is MGHDK and CDR2 is SYGVNS in the germline V gene. In nucleotides, the CDR3 is TGTGCCAGCAGTGAGCCCAGGGGGCTAAATTCACCCCTCCACTTT. Protein sequence: CASSEPRGLNSPLHF.

Only a few counts were recorded for this clone. V is TRBV10-3 and J is TRBJ1-1, with 9 bases matching TRBD1. CDR3 length: 15 residues. CDR1 ENHRY and CDR2 SYGVKD come from the germline V gene. Germline trimming cut 5 bases from V and 7 bases from J; bases unmatched to any gene: 11. The CDR3 loop is CAISRTAQGAIEAFF. Here the CDR3 DNA reads TGTGCCATCAGTAGGACCGCACAGGGGGCGATTGAAGCTTTCTTT.

This chain links TRBV28 with TRBJ1-4, with a weak D call TRBD1 (5 bases). The CDR3 sequence is 13 residues long. Trimming pared 7 bases from V and 1 base from J, leaving 7 bases between. Germline loops: CDR1 MDHEN, CDR2 SYDVKM. The CDR3: CASKTVTNEKLFF. The CDR3 DNA sequence: TGTGCCAGCAAGACAGTAACTAATGAAAAACTGTTTTTT. The full variable domain, with the rest looked up from reference TRBV28 and TRBJ1-4, is DVKVTQSSRYLVKRTGEKVFLECVQDMDHENMFWYRQDPGLGLRLIYFSYDVKMKEKGDIPEGYSVSREKKERFSLILESASTNQTSMYLCASKTVTNEKLFFGSGTQLSVL.

The table lists this clone with a count of one. This chain uses TRBV2 with TRBJ2-7; 7 bases are a match to TRBD1. The length of the CDR3 is 13 residues. CDR1 SNHLY and CDR2 FYNNEI come from the germline V gene. After removal of 8 bases from V and 3 bases from J, the junction contained 7 bases not matched to a gene. CDR3 in amino acids: CASHGDSGYEQYF. CDR3 nucleotides: TGTGCCAGCCACGGGGACAGCGGCTACGAGCAGTACTTC.

The CDR3 spells CASSSYRVRNQANTGELFF. CDR3 sequence (DNA): TGTGCCAGCAGTTCCTACAGGGTCCGAAACCAAGCGAACACCGGGGAGCTGTTTTTT. This rearrangement joins TRBV28 to TRBJ2-2; TRBD1 is a possible D gene (6 bases). CDR3 length equals 19 residues. Germline V gene data show CDR1 as MDHEN and CDR2 as SYDVKM. V shed 4 bases and J shed 0 bases, with 21 bases lying between them.

This clone was counted only a few times. This chain connects TRBV19 to TRBJ2-2; D unresolved. In germline, CDR1 is LNHDA, CDR2 SQIVND (reference sequence). The CDR3 loop spans 14 amino acids. V dropped 5 bases and J dropped 5 bases, with 12 bases sitting between them. CDR3: CASSPKTWTGELFF. The CDR3 region has the DNA TGTGCCAGTAGTCCAAAAACATGGACCGGGGAGCTGTTTTTT.

The chain links TRBV3-1 (or the pseudogene TRBV3-2) to TRBJ1-4; weak D call: TRBD1 (5 bases). The CDR3 runs 17 residues. Between the trimmed V and J ends, which lost 1 base and 8 bases, there was a span of 20 bases. Germline V gives CDR1 LGHDT, CDR2 YNNKEL (reference sequence). The CDR3 region is CASSQAPVTVIGEKLFF. The CDR3 bases are TGTGCCAGCAGCCAAGCCCCCGTGACAGTTATTGGGGAAAAACTGTTTTTT.

This clone was counted many times. This chain connects TRBV28 to TRBJ1-5; D perhaps matches TRBD1 (5 bases). Trimming removed 4 bases from V and 2 bases from J, with 9 bases in between. Germline CDR1 reads MDHEN; CDR2 reads SYDVKM. The CDR3 covers 14 residues. DNA for the CDR3: TGTGCCAGCAGTTACCCCAGGGGCAATCAGCCCCAGCATTTT. Protein product: CASSYPRGNQPQHF.

The chain couples TRBV28 to TRBJ1-2; D not certain. Deletions cut 3 bases from V and 2 bases from J, with 10 bases between. The CDR3 has 14 residues. Germline CDR1 reads MDHEN; CDR2 reads SYDVKM. The CDR3 spells CASSFPDGNYGYTF. As DNA, the CDR3 is TGTGCCAGCAGTTTTCCCGACGGGAACTATGGCTACACCTTC.

The CDR3 DNA reads as TGTGCCATCAGTGAGGGACAAAGAGACCAGTACTTC. Translated, it gives CAISEGQRDQYF. The chain recombines TRBV10-3 with TRBJ2-5, with D perhaps matching TRBD1 (5 bases). Per the germline V gene, CDR1 is ENHRY and CDR2 is SYGVKD. The CDR3 runs 12 residues. V dropped 2 bases and J dropped 10 bases, with 11 bases sitting between them.

The genes are TRBV20-1 and TRBJ1-2, with D unclear. The CDR3 has 11 residues. CDR1 is DFQATT, CDR2 SNEGSKA, per germline (reference sequence). The germline V and J ends were trimmed by 6 bases and 4 bases, with 9 bases remaining between them. The CDR3 spells CSARGSYGYTF. In DNA form, the CDR3 reads TGCAGTGCCCGAGGGAGCTATGGCTACACCTTC.

The J gene is TRBJ2-3, the V gene TRBV19; the match to TRBD1 covers 7 bases. CDR3 size: 13 residues. The J segment lost 1 base and the V segment lost 7 bases, leaving 2 bases of the junction unmatched. Germline loops: CDR1 LNHDA, CDR2 SQIVND (reference sequence). Written as DNA, the CDR3 is TGTGCCAGTAAAGACAGGGGCACAGATACGCAGTATTTT. It encodes CASKDRGTDTQYF.

The sample holds a few counts of this clone. The rearrangement joins TRBV6-5 to TRBJ1-2, with 7 bases lining up with TRBD1. Germline CDR1 is MNHEY and CDR2 is SVGAGI. V was clipped by 7 bases and J by 4 bases; unmatched bases: 6. The CDR3 runs to 13 residues. CDR3 residues: CASIPTGLYGYTF. In nucleotides, the CDR3 is TGTGCCAGCATCCCGACAGGGCTCTATGGCTACACCTTC.

To note about this clone: Other DNA sequences in this specimen translate into the identical CDR3. V usage is TRBV7-9 and J usage is TRBJ1-1; 9 bases are shared with TRBD1. CDR3 length equals 14 residues. The germline gives CDR1 SEHNR, CDR2 FQNEAQ (reference sequence). J was trimmed by 5 bases and V by 5 bases; bases with no gene match: 6. The CDR3 loop reads CASSPGQGRTEAFF. The CDR3, as DNA: TGTGCCAGCAGCCCGGGACAGGGAAGAACTGAAGCTTTCTTT. Looking up the rest from reference TRBV7-9 and TRBJ1-1 gives the full variable domain: DTGVSQNPRHKITKRGQNVTFRCDPISEHNRLYWYRQTLGQGPEFLTYFQNEAQLEKSRLLSDRFSAERPKGSFSTLEIQRTEQGDSAMYLCASSPGQGRTEAFFGQGTRLTVV.